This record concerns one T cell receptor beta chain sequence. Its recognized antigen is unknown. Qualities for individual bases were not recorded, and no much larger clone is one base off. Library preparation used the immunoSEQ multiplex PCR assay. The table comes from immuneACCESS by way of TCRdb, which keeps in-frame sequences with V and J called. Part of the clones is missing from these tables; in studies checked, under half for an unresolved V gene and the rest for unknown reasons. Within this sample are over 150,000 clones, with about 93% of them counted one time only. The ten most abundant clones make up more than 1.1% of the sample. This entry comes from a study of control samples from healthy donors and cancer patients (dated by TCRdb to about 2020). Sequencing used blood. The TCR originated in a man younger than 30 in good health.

The base sequence is TGCAGCGTTGAGCTGGGGGGACTTTCAGCTGAAGCTTTCTTT. Protein translation: CSVELGGLSAEAFF. The chain uses TRBV29-1 and TRBJ1-1; TRBD1 is perhaps the D gene, given 5 matching bases. Taken from the germline V gene, the CDR1 and CDR2 loops are SQVTM and ANQGSEA. Measured from the cysteine to the phenylalanine, the CDR3 is 14 residues long. The kept DNA is CDR3 alone, 42 bases in frame from the first base. V was cut back by 3 bases and J by 6 bases, leaving a gap of 17 bases between them.